One and the same sample provided the 4 T cell receptor beta chains below, sequenced in a study of technical replicates of blood from several donors. Produced via immunoSEQ multiplex PCR; TCRdb's table is partial and in-frame only. The sample has about 84,000 clones; around 97% are singletons. The sample was T cells isolated from PBMCs. These receptor sequences come from a human donor in good health.

This chain links TRBV2 with TRBJ1-4; TRBD1 agrees at 8 bases. Germline CDR1 is SNHLY and CDR2 is FYNNEI. The CDR3 has 14 residues. Trimming removed 1 base from V and 8 bases from J; junction bases left unmatched: 3. The CDR3 coding sequence is TGTGCCAGCAGTGAAGGGACAGGGTCGGAAAAACTGTTTTTT. Its translation is CASSEGTGSEKLFF.

V is TRBV6-5 and J is TRBJ1-2; D call uncertain. The CDR3 consists of 14 residues. Trimming removed 0 bases from V and 7 bases from J, with 12 bases in between. CDR1 and CDR2 from the germline V gene are MNHEY and SVGAGI. The CDR3 sequence: CASSYSVTIAGYTF. CDR3 in DNA: TGTGCCAGCAGTTACTCCGTGACAATCGCTGGCTACACCTTC.

The V gene is TRBV14, the J gene TRBJ2-1, with D possibly being TRBD2 (5 bases). The CDR3 totals 13 residues. V lost 1 base to trimming and J lost 11 bases, with 12 bases between them. Germline V gene sequence: CDR1 SGHDN, CDR2 FVKESK. CDR3 in DNA: TGTGCCAGCAGCCAAGTCGGGATTCCCAAGCAGTTCTTC. It codes for CASSQVGIPKQFF.

J is TRBJ2-2 and V is TRBV9; 7 positions match TRBD2. V shed 6 bases, J shed 1 base, and the junction held 6 bases outside the gene matches. The CDR3 contains 15 residues. From germline, CDR1 is SGDLS and CDR2 YYNGEE. Here the CDR3 DNA reads TGTGCCAGCAAGCGGGGTGGGGAGAACACCGGGGAGCTGTTTTTT. Translating gives CASKRGGENTGELFF.